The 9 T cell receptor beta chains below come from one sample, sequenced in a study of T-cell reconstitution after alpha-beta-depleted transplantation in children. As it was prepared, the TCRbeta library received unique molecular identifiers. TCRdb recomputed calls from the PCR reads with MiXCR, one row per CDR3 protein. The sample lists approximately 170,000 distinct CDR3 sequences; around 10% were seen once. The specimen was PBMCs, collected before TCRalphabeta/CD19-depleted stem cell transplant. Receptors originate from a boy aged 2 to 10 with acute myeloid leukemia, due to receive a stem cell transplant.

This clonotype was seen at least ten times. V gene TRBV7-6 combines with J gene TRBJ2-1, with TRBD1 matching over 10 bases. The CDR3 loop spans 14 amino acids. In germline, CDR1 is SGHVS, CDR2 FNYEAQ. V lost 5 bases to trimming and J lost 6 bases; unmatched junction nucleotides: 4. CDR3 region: CASSDRGRRNEQFF. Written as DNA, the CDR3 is TGTGCCAGCAGCGACAGGGGGCGACGCAATGAGCAGTTCTTC.

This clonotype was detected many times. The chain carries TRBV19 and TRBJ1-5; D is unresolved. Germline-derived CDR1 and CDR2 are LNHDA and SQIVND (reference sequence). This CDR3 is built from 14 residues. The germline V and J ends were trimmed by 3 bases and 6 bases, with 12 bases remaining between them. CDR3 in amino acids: CASSILGLGQPQHF. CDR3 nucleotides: TGTGCCAGTAGTATCCTGGGATTAGGTCAGCCCCAGCATTTT.

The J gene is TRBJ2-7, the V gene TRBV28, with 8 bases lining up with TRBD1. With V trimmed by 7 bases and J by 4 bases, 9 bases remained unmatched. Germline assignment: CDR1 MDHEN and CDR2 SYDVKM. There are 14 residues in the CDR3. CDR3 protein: CASTRPGGAYEQYF. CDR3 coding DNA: TGTGCCAGCACCAGACCAGGGGGCGCGTACGAGCAGTACTTC.

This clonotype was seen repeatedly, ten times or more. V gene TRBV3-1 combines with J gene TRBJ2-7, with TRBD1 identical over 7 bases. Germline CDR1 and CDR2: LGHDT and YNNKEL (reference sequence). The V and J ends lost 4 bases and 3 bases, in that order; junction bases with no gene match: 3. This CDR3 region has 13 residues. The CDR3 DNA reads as TGTGCCAGCAGCCTGACAGGGAACTACGAGCAGTACTTC. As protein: CASSLTGNYEQYF.

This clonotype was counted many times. CDR3 sequence: CSVDGSELRFDEQFF. As DNA, the CDR3 is TGCAGCGTTGATGGGTCGGAGCTACGTTTCGATGAGCAGTTCTTC. The genes are TRBV29-1 and TRBJ2-1; D remains unclear. V lost 3 bases to trimming and J lost 8 bases, with 20 bases between them. The CDR3 totals 15 residues. Germline CDR1 SQVTM, CDR2 ANQGSEA.

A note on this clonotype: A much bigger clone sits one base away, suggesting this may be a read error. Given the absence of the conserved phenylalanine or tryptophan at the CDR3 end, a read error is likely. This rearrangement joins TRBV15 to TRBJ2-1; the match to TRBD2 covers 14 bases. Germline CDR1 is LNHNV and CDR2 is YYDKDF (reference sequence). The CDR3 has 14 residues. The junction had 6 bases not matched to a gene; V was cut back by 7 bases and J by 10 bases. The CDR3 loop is CATNGLAGGGEQFL. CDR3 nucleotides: TGTGCCACCAACGGACTAGCGGGAGGCGGCGAGCAGTTCTTA.

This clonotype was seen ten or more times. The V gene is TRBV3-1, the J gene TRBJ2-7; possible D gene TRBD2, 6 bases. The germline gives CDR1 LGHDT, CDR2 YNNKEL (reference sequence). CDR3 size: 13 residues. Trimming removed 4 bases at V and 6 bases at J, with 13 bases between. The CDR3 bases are TGTGCCAGCAGCCTAGGGACTTTCGCCGAGCAGTACTTC. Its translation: CASSLGTFAEQYF.

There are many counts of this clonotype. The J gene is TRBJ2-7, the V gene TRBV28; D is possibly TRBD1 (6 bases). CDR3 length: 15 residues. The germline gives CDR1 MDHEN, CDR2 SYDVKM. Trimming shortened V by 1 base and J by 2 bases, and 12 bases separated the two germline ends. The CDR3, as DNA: TGTGCCAGCAGTTTATCGTACGGGACAACCTACGAGCAGTACTTC. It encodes CASSLSYGTTYEQYF.

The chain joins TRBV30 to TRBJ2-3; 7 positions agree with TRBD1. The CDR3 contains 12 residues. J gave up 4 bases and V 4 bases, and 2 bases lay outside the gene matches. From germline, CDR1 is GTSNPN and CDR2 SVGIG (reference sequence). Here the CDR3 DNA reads TGTGCCTGGACTACAGGGGCAGATACGCAGTATTTT. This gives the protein CAWTTGADTQYF.